This is a list of T cell receptor beta chains from one sample in a study of T-cell memory formation after mild COVID-19. TCRdb re-analysed the 5' RACE reads in MiXCR, keeping a single row per CDR3 protein. This table has hundreds of thousands of distinct CDR3 sequences, roughly 18% appearing once. The sequencing input was PBMCs or a T cell subset sorted from them (not recorded which). These receptors originate from an adult woman who had mild COVID-19 (a few samples of this study predate the infection). Cell type and time point are not known. The CDR3 runs from the conserved cysteine through the conserved F or W. The D gene is left open where the match is weak. Part of the rows lack a size; the others show once, few, many or a class for expanded clones.

TRBV3-1	TRBJ2-6	.	few	CASSSVDRANVLTF	TGTGCCAGCAGCTCTGTAGACAGGGCCAACGTCCTGACTTTC
TRBV3-1	TRBJ2-7	.	.	CASSHPGRGSYEQYF	TGTGCCAGCAGCCACCCGGGACGAGGTTCCTACGAGCAGTACTTC
TRBV30	TRBJ2-7	.	few	CACPRGGTTYEQYF	TGTGCCTGCCCCAGGGGCGGAACTACCTACGAGCAGTACTTC
TRBV4-1	TRBJ2-1	.	.	CASSQEGSVDEQFF	TGCGCCAGCAGCCAAGAAGGGTCAGTGGATGAGCAGTTCTTC
TRBV27	TRBJ2-5	.	.	CASRLYRGSETQYF	TGTGCCAGCAGATTATATCGGGGCTCGGAGACCCAGTACTTC
TRBV7-6	TRBJ1-1	.	.	CASSFLGGMAEAFF	TGTGCCAGCAGCTTTTTGGGGGGAATGGCTGAAGCTTTCTTT
TRBV5-1	TRBJ2-2	.	.	CASSTRPEWAGELFF	TGCGCCAGCAGCACCCGACCCGAGTGGGCCGGGGAGCTGTTTTTT
TRBV10-3	TRBJ2-7	.	few	CAISSGTYEQYF	TGTGCCATCTCCAGCGGAACCTACGAGCAGTACTTC
TRBV15	TRBJ2-3	TRBD2	.	CATSRESGGVKDTQYF	TGTGCCACCAGCAGAGAAAGCGGGGGGGTGAAAGATACGCAGTATTTT
TRBV6-1	TRBJ2-1	TRBD1	.	CASSLTTGTGSHEQFF	TGTGCCAGCAGCCTTACGACCGGGACAGGGTCGCATGAGCAGTTCTTC
TRBV6-1	TRBJ2-1	.	.	CASGRHPTGTYNEQFF	TGTGCCAGCGGGCGACACCCGACAGGGACTTACAATGAGCAGTTCTTC
TRBV9	TRBJ1-1	.	.	CASSVSGQMNTEAFF	TGTGCCAGCAGCGTTTCGGGACAAATGAACACTGAAGCTTTCTTT
TRBV29-1	TRBJ2-7	TRBD1	.	CSVEVQDRGRYYEQYF	TGCAGCGTTGAAGTCCAGGACAGGGGGCGTTACTACGAGCAGTACTTC
TRBV20-1	TRBJ1-1	.	.	CSARSSRNTEAFF	TGCAGTGCTAGGAGCTCACGGAACACTGAAGCTTTCTTT
TRBV6-5	TRBJ2-7	.	.	CASVKAIGPYEQYF	TGTGCCAGCGTGAAGGCCATTGGACCCTACGAGCAGTACTTC
TRBV3-1	TRBJ1-4	.	.	CASSPYTSSQDGKLFF	TGTGCCAGCAGCCCGTATACCTCGTCGCAAGATGGAAAACTGTTTTTT
TRBV6-5	TRBJ1-4	.	few	CASSRGLQTTNEKLFF	TGTGCCAGCAGCCGTGGGCTCCAGACAACTAATGAAAAACTGTTTTTT
TRBV5-1	TRBJ1-2	.	.	CASRRDWADNYGYTF	TGCGCCAGCAGACGCGACTGGGCGGATAACTATGGCTACACCTTC
TRBV4-1	TRBJ2-2	.	many	CASGVDRTTGELFF	TGCGCCAGCGGAGTTGACAGGACCACCGGGGAGCTGTTTTTT
TRBV12-3/TRBV12-4	TRBJ2-1	.	few	CASSFVGGREQFF	TGTGCCAGCAGTTTCGTAGGGGGTCGGGAGCAGTTCTTC
TRBV5-1	TRBJ1-4	.	.	CASSPQAFGEKLFF	TGCGCCAGCAGCCCCCAGGCATTCGGTGAAAAACTGTTTTTT
TRBV30	TRBJ2-7	TRBD2	.	CALTGRYYEQYF	TGTGCCTTAACCGGGAGGTACTACGAGCAGTACTTC
TRBV5-1	TRBJ2-1	.	.	CASSPPTQGEQFF	TGCGCCAGCAGCCCCCCGACCCAGGGTGAGCAGTTCTTC
TRBV4-3	TRBJ2-7	.	.	CASSQDSIGGPPEQYF	TGCGCCAGCAGCCAAGATTCTATAGGAGGGCCCCCCGAGCAGTACTTC
TRBV7-3	TRBJ2-3	TRBD2	many	CASSLSGGGSDTQYF	TGTGCCAGCAGCCTTAGCGGGGGAGGATCAGATACGCAGTATTTT
TRBV2	TRBJ2-2	.	few	CASSDPRAGELFF	TGTGCCAGCAGTGACCCGCGGGCCGGGGAGCTGTTTTTT
TRBV12-3/TRBV12-4	TRBJ1-1	.	few	CASTPLGGRANTEAFF	TGTGCCAGCACCCCCTTGGGGGGTCGGGCGAACACTGAAGCTTTCTTT
TRBV5-1	TRBJ2-1	.	few	CASKESGGTYNEQFF	TGCGCCAGCAAGGAGTCCGGGGGAACCTACAATGAGCAGTTCTTC
TRBV5-6	TRBJ2-7	.	many	CASSLAHEQYF	TGTGCCAGCAGCTTGGCACACGAGCAGTACTTC
TRBV4-2	TRBJ2-1	.	once	CASSRDSTGTYNEQFF	TGTGCCAGCAGCCGAGACTCCACAGGTACCTACAATGAGCAGTTCTTC
TRBV12-3/TRBV12-4	TRBJ1-1	.	many	CASSSRRHMNTEAFF	TGTGCCAGCAGTTCCCGGCGACACATGAACACTGAAGCTTTCTTT
TRBV6-5	TRBJ1-1	TRBD1	few	CASSYSLGRDSEAFF	TGTGCCAGCAGTTACTCGTTAGGCCGGGACAGCGAAGCTTTCTTT
TRBV18	TRBJ1-2	TRBD1	.	CASSLRQGEGYTF	TGTGCCAGCTCACTCAGACAGGGTGAAGGCTACACCTTC
TRBV20-1	TRBJ2-1	TRBD2	many	CSAWTSGRTYNEQFF	TGCAGTGCTTGGACTAGCGGGAGGACCTACAATGAGCAGTTCTTC